The clone carrying this TCR beta chain has only a few counts. Its target is not known. This sample is drawn from a study of early T cells in non-severe SARS-CoV-2 infection. Whole-study context: The authors sequenced bulk RNA from unsorted whole blood, leaving chains unpaired.

Germline V gives CDR1 DFQATT, CDR2 SNEGSKA (reference sequence). The CDR3 length is 12 residues. V was shortened by 2 bases and J by 7 bases, with 8 bases between the two germline ends. Study-level findings and limits: Comparison of clonotypes with VDJdb favored anti-spike CD8 responses while missing private and CD4 specificities.

Each single cDNA molecule received a unique molecular identifier. In TCRdb, the 5' RACE reads were re-called with MiXCR into one record per CDR3 protein. Of roughly 80,000 distinct CDR3 sequences listed, roughly a sixth are singletons. The V call is TRBV20-1, the J call TRBJ1-4, with unresolved D. The source material was whole blood. The clonotype was recovered from an adult who was a healthcare worker with PCR-confirmed SARS-CoV-2 infection or an uninfected control (not recorded which). CDR3 coding DNA: TGCAGTGCTAGATCCGCCACTGAAAAACTGTTTTTT. Translation gives CSARSATEKLFF.